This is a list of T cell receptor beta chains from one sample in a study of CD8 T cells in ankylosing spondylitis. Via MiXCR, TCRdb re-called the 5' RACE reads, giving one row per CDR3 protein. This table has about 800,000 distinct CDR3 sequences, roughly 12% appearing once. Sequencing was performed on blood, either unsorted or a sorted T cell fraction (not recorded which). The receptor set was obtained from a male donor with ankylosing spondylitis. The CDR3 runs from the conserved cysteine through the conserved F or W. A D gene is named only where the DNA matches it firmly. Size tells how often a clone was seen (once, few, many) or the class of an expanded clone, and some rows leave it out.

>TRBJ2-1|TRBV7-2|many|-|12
CASSRDSGEQFF
TGTGCCAGCAGCCGGGATTCGGGTGAGCAGTTCTTC
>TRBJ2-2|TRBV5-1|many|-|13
CASSSVYEGELFF
TGCGCCAGCAGCTCAGTCTACGAGGGGGAGCTGTTTTTT
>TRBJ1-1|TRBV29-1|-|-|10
CSVETIEAFF
TGCAGCGTTGAAACAATTGAAGCTTTCTTT
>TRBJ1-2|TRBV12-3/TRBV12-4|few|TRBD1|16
CASSLAGGATGYGYTF
TGTGCCAGCAGTTTGGCAGGGGGCGCGACGGGCTATGGCTACACCTTC
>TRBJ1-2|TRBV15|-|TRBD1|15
CATSRVDRGGYGYTF
TGTGCCACCAGCAGAGTGGACAGGGGTGGCTATGGCTACACCTTC
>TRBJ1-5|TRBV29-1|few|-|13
CSVVPGSNQPQHF
TGCAGCGTTGTTCCGGGGAGCAATCAGCCCCAGCATTTT
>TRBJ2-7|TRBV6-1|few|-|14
CASSQSYPPYEQYF
TGTGCCAGCAGCCAAAGTTACCCCCCCTACGAGCAGTACTTC
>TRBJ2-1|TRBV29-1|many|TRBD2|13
CSVSSGSYNEQFF
TGCAGCGTCTCTAGCGGCTCCTACAATGAGCAGTTCTTC
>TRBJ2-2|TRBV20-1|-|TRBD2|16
CSARGLSGGNTGELFF
TGCAGTGCTAGAGGGTTAAGCGGGGGGAACACCGGGGAGCTGTTTTTT
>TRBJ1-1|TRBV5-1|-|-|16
CASSWGGGGAGTEAFF
TGCGCCAGCAGCTGGGGAGGTGGGGGGGCTGGCACTGAAGCTTTCTTT
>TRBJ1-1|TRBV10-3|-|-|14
CAISERGEDTEAFF
TGTGCCATCAGTGAGAGAGGGGAGGACACTGAAGCTTTCTTT
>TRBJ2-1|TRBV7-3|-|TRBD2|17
CASSRRGGAGGYNEQFF
TGTGCCAGCAGCCGGCGCGGAGGAGCGGGGGGCTACAATGAGCAGTTCTTC
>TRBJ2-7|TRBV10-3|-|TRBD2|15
CAISGASGRVDEQYF
TGTGCCATCAGTGGGGCTAGCGGGAGGGTAGACGAGCAGTACTTC
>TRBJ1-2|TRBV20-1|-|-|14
CSAVRDALSIGYTF
TGCAGTGCTGTCCGGGACGCCCTTTCTATAGGCTACACCTTC
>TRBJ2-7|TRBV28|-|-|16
CASTSGGAGIIYEQYF
TGTGCCAGCACCTCGGGCGGGGCAGGTATTATCTACGAGCAGTACTTC
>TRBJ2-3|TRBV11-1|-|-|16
CASSHKYRSSTDTQYF
TGTGCCAGCAGCCACAAATACCGGAGTAGCACAGATACGCAGTATTTT
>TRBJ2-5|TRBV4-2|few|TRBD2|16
CASSQSAQRGFETQYF
TGTGCCAGCAGCCAATCTGCGCAGCGGGGCTTTGAGACCCAGTACTTC
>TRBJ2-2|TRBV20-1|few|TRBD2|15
CSASRLAGPTGELFF
TGCAGTGCTTCAAGACTAGCGGGACCCACCGGGGAGCTGTTTTTT
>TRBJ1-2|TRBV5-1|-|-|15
CASSVLTGHSYGYTF
TGCGCCAGCTCTGTTCTTACGGGACATTCATATGGCTACACCTTC
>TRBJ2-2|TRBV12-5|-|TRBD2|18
CASGLAGTSGSGAGELFF
TGTGCTAGTGGTTTGGCCGGAACTAGCGGGAGTGGGGCCGGGGAGCTGTTTTTT
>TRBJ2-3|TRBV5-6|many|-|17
CASSLDPTTPWVDTQYF
TGTGCCAGCAGCTTGGACCCGACTACCCCATGGGTGGATACGCAGTATTTT
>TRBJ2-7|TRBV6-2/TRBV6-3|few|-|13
CATLRSQSYEQYF
TGTGCCACCCTCAGGTCGCAGAGCTACGAGCAGTACTTC
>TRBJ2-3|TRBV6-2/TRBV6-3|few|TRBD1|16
CASSYGDRGPPDTQYF
TGTGCCAGCAGTTACGGGGACAGGGGGCCGCCAGATACGCAGTATTTT
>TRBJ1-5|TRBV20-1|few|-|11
CSAVQGQPQHF
TGCAGTGCCGTACAGGGTCAGCCCCAGCATTTT
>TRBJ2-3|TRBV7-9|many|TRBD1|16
CASSWDRGRGPDTQYF
TGTGCCAGCAGCTGGGACAGGGGGCGAGGGCCAGATACGCAGTATTTT
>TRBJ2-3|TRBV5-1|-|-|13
CASSPGTQDTQYF
TGCGCCAGCAGCCCCGGGACTCAGGATACGCAGTATTTT
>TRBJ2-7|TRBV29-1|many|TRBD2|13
CSVPTSGTHEQYF
TGCAGCGTACCGACTAGCGGGACCCACGAGCAGTACTTC
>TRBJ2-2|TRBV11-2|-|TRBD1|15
CASSPRQGDAGELFF
TGTGCCAGCAGCCCAAGACAGGGTGACGCCGGGGAGCTGTTTTTT
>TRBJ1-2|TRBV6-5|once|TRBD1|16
CASSYGAGQGDLGYTF
TGTGCCAGCAGTTACGGAGCGGGACAGGGGGATTTAGGCTACACCTTC
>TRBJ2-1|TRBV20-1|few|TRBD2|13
CSAGLVRDDEQFF
TGCAGTGCGGGACTAGTAAGAGACGATGAGCAGTTCTTC
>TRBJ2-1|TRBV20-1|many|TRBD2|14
CSAIGGRAYNEQFF
TGCAGTGCTATAGGAGGGAGGGCCTACAATGAGCAGTTCTTC
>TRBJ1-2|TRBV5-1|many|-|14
CASSLDPAIYGYTF
TGCGCCAGCAGCTTGGATCCGGCGATTTATGGCTACACCTTC
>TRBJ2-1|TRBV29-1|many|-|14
CSAKGVSSYNEQFF
TGCAGCGCCAAGGGAGTCAGCTCCTACAATGAGCAGTTCTTC
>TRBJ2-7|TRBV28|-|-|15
CASRGAGTVTYEQYF
TGTGCCAGCAGGGGCGCCGGGACGGTAACCTACGAGCAGTACTTC
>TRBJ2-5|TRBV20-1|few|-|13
CSARGDTRETQYF
TGCAGTGCTAGGGGGGACACGAGGGAGACCCAGTACTTC
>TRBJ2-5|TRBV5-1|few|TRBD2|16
CASSLSFSGVVGTQYF
TGCGCCAGCAGCTTGTCCTTTAGCGGGGTCGTCGGGACCCAGTACTTC
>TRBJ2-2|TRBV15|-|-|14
CATSRDWIFGELFF
TGTGCCACCAGCAGAGATTGGATATTCGGGGAGCTGTTTTTT
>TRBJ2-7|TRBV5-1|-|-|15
CASSFQPGDSYEQYF
TGCGCCAGCAGCTTTCAGCCAGGGGACTCCTACGAGCAGTACTTC
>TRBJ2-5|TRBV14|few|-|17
CASSHFQYLPGGETQYF
TGTGCCAGCAGCCATTTTCAGTACTTACCCGGCGGGGAGACCCAGTACTTC
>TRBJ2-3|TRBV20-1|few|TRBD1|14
CSARVRGRGDTQYF
TGCAGTGCTAGAGTCAGGGGGCGCGGGGATACGCAGTATTTT
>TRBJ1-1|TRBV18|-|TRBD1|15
CASSPSRTGGFEAFF
TGTGCCAGCTCACCCTCCCGGACAGGGGGCTTTGAAGCTTTCTTT
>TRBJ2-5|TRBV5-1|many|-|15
CASSLGQAPQETQYF
TGCGCCAGCAGCTTGGGACAGGCTCCACAAGAGACCCAGTACTTC
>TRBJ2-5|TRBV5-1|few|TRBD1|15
CASSWGQNYQETQYF
TGCGCCAGCAGCTGGGGACAGAACTACCAAGAGACCCAGTACTTC
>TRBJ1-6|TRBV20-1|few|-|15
CSARGGQWANSPLHF
TGCAGTGCTAGAGGGGGTCAGTGGGCTAATTCACCCCTCCACTTT
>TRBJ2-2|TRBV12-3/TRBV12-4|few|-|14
CASSLSGVTGELFF
TGTGCCAGCAGTTTGTCAGGGGTGACCGGGGAGCTGTTTTTT
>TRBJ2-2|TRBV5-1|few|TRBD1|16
CASSLPTGGSTGELFF
TGCGCCAGCAGCTTGCCGACAGGGGGGAGCACCGGGGAGCTGTTTTTT
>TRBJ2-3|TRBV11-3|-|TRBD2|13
CASSSGGGDTQYF
TGTGCCAGCAGCTCGGGAGGGGGAGATACGCAGTATTTT
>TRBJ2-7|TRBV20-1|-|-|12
CSATGLIYEQYF
TGCAGTGCTACAGGGCTTATCTACGAGCAGTACTTC
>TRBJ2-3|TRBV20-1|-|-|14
CSARDFHGLVEQYF
TGCAGTGCTAGAGATTTCCACGGCCTGGTCGAGCAGTATTTT
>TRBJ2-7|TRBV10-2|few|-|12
CASSALAYEQYF
TGCGCCAGCAGCGCTCTAGCGTACGAGCAGTACTTC